This entry describes one T cell receptor (beta chain). Looked up from germline, CDR1 is ENHRY and CDR2 is SYGVKD. Trimming removed 3 bases from V and 0 bases from J, with 12 bases in between. This CDR3 contains 15 residues. TCRdb's copy holds only in-frame clones and misses some; the assay was immunoSEQ multiplex PCR. Of 150,000 or so clones in the sample, over 75% were seen once. This sample was included in a study of blood T cell repertoires in COVID-19. Whole-study context: The analysed material was cDNA or gDNA that came from T cells, B-cell-depleted T cells, or PBMCs.

Patients in Seattle were enrolled during active infection, then followed longitudinally. Sequenced sample: peripheral blood. This clonotype originated in a man in his late teens or twenties with COVID-19, enrolled during active disease. V usage is TRBV10-3 and J usage is TRBJ2-7, with a weak D call TRBD1 (5 bases). In DNA, the CDR3 is TGTGCCATCAGTGAAAGTGGGGCACCCTCCTACGAGCAGTACTTC. This sequence encodes CAISESGAPSYEQYF.